The sequence of this T cell receptor beta chain was determined in a study of CD8 T cells in Susac syndrome. Overall study findings and caveats: It was acknowledged by the study that relatively few individuals were included in its TCR sequencing and HLA analysis.

The study sequenced TCR beta in blood CD8+ and CD4+ T cells. Regarding this clonotype: Its matching antigen is unknown.

Random hexamers primed reverse transcription of about 0.45 to 1 ug RNA. An immunoSEQ multiplex PCR amplified TCR beta CDR3 over 54 Vbeta and 13 Jbeta. MiXCR, applied by TCRdb to the immunoSEQ multiplex PCR reads, yields one record per CDR3 protein. Of about 300,000 distinct CDR3 sequences in the sample, roughly 90% were seen once. Germline V lookup: CDR1 MDHEN, CDR2 SYDVKM. This CDR3 spans 16 amino acids. Trimming cost V 6 bases and J 8 bases; bases outside gene matches: 15. The sequence was obtained from a human donor with multiple sclerosis. What was sequenced was CD8+ T cells from PBMCs. This chain uses TRBV28 with TRBJ1-5, with 8 nucleotides matching TRBD1. In DNA form, the CDR3 reads TGTGCCAGCAGGGGGCCTGGGACAGGACTTCCGAAGCCCCAGCATTTT. Protein: CASRGPGTGLPKPQHF.